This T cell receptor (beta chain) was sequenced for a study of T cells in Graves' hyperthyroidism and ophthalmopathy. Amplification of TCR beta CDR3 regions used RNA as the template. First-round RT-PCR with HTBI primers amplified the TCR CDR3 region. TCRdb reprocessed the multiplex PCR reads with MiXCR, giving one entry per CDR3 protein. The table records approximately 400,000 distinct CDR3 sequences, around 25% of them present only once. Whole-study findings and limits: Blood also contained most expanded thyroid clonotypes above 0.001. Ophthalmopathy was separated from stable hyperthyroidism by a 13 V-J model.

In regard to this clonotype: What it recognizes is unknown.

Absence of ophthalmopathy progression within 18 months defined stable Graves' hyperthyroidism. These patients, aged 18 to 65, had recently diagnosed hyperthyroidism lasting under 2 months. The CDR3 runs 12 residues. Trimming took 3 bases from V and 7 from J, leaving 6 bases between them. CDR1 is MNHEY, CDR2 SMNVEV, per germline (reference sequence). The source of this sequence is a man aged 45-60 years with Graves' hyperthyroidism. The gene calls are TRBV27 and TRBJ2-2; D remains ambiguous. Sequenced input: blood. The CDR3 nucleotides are TGTGCCAGCAGTTTGGCTCGCGGGGAGCTGTTTTTT. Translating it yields CASSLARGELFF.